These T cell receptor beta chains were read from a single sample in a study of human versus mouse CDR3 diversity and MHC coevolution. Sequencing was performed with immunoSEQ multiplex PCR; in TCRdb, only in-frame clones are kept and a portion is missing. The sample shows about 81,000 clones, 93% of them seen only once. The sample comprised naive CD4+ T cells from blood. Source of these receptors: a person between 25 and 75 years old in good health. CDR3s include the opening cysteine and the closing phenylalanine or tryptophan. A D gene is named only where the DNA matches it firmly. Rows may omit the clone size; those that give it use once, few, many or a size class.

V: TRBV18
size: -
D: TRBD1
length: 15
J: TRBJ2-3
CDR3: CASSPYRGGTDTQYF
DNA: TGTGCCAGCTCACCCTACAGGGGAGGCACAGATACGCAGTATTTT

V: TRBV5-1
size: -
D: TRBD1
length: 14
J: TRBJ2-5
CDR3: CASSSGTAQETQYF
DNA: TGCGCCAGCAGCTCTGGGACAGCCCAAGAGACCCAGTACTTC

V: TRBV7-3
size: -
D: TRBD2
length: 16
J: TRBJ2-1
CDR3: CASSLRVAGYYNEQFF
DNA: TGTGCCAGCAGCTTAAGGGTAGCGGGATACTACAATGAGCAGTTCTTC

V: TRBV25-1
size: -
D: -
length: 13
J: TRBJ2-7
CDR3: CASSDGARHEQYF
DNA: TGTGCCAGCAGTGATGGGGCGCGCCACGAGCAGTACTTC

V: TRBV5-1
size: -
D: -
length: 15
J: TRBJ1-1
CDR3: CASSLAGGLNTEAFF
DNA: TGCGCCAGCAGCTTGGCCGGCGGCCTGAACACTGAAGCTTTCTTT

V: TRBV5-1
size: -
D: TRBD2
length: 20
J: TRBJ2-3
CDR3: CASSLNPGTSGGTHTDTQYF
DNA: TGCGCCAGCAGCTTGAATCCTGGGACTAGCGGGGGGACCCACACAGATACGCAGTATTTT

V: TRBV27
size: -
D: TRBD1
length: 15
J: TRBJ1-1
CDR3: CASSLRTGGDTEAFF
DNA: TGTGCCAGCAGTCTACGGACAGGGGGGGACACTGAAGCTTTCTTT

V: TRBV25-1
size: -
D: TRBD1
length: 13
J: TRBJ1-4
CDR3: CASNRGTNEKLFF
DNA: TGTGCCAGCAACAGGGGCACTAATGAAAAACTGTTTTTT

V: TRBV7-2
size: -
D: TRBD1
length: 16
J: TRBJ1-2
CDR3: CASSSSPGTGGNGYTF
DNA: TGTGCCAGCAGCTCTTCCCCCGGGACAGGGGGGAATGGCTACACCTTC

V: TRBV28
size: -
D: TRBD1
length: 15
J: TRBJ2-5
CDR3: CASSRPGTGQETQYF
DNA: TGTGCCAGCAGTAGACCCGGGACAGGGCAAGAGACCCAGTACTTC

V: TRBV21-1
size: -
D: -
length: 15
J: TRBJ2-1
CDR3: CASSKGDREYNEQFF
DNA: TGTGCCAGCAGCAAGGGGGACAGGGAATACAATGAGCAGTTCTTC

V: TRBV9
size: -
D: -
length: 17
J: TRBJ1-5
CDR3: CASSVGTEAPFNQPQHF
DNA: TGTGCCAGCAGCGTTGGGACTGAAGCCCCCTTTAATCAGCCCCAGCATTTT

V: TRBV7-2
size: -
D: -
length: 12
J: TRBJ2-3
CDR3: CASSSYTDTQYF
DNA: TGTGCCAGCAGCTCTTACACAGATACGCAGTATTTT

V: TRBV6-1
size: -
D: TRBD1
length: 16
J: TRBJ2-7
CDR3: CASSGGWTGNTLEQYF
DNA: TGTGCCAGCAGTGGGGGTTGGACAGGCAACACCTTAGAGCAGTACTTC

V: TRBV14
size: -
D: -
length: 16
J: TRBJ2-3
CDR3: CASSLKRVWGTDTQYF
DNA: TGTGCCAGCAGCCTCAAACGGGTCTGGGGCACAGATACGCAGTATTTT

V: TRBV18
size: -
D: -
length: 13
J: TRBJ1-5
CDR3: CASSPESNQPQHF
DNA: TGTGCCAGCTCACCCGAGAGCAATCAGCCCCAGCATTTT

V: TRBV18
size: -
D: -
length: 16
J: TRBJ1-5
CDR3: CASSPERGTGNQPQHF
DNA: TGTGCCAGCTCACCCGAAAGGGGTACTGGCAATCAGCCCCAGCATTTT

V: TRBV6-5
size: -
D: TRBD2
length: 16
J: TRBJ2-7
CDR3: CASSYSSGGASYEQYF
DNA: TGTGCCAGCAGTTACTCTAGCGGGGGGGCCTCCTACGAGCAGTACTTC

V: TRBV18
size: -
D: TRBD2
length: 14
J: TRBJ2-3
CDR3: CASSLGTSGDTQYF
DNA: TGTGCCAGCTCACTCGGGACTAGCGGAGATACGCAGTATTTT

V: TRBV10-3
size: -
D: TRBD1
length: 13
J: TRBJ1-2
CDR3: CAITGDRGHGYTF
DNA: TGTGCCATCACTGGGGACAGGGGGCACGGCTACACCTTC

V: TRBV9
size: -
D: -
length: 13
J: TRBJ2-1
CDR3: CASSPAGWNEQFF
DNA: TGTGCCAGCAGCCCCGCGGGGTGGAATGAGCAGTTCTTC

V: TRBV27
size: -
D: -
length: 16
J: TRBJ2-7
CDR3: CASSLFSQGTSYEQYF
DNA: TGTGCCAGCAGTTTATTTTCCCAGGGTACCTCCTACGAGCAGTACTTC

V: TRBV7-2
size: -
D: TRBD1
length: 15
J: TRBJ2-7
CDR3: CASSLDRGRVYEQYF
DNA: TGTGCCAGCAGCTTGGACAGGGGGCGCGTCTACGAGCAGTACTTC

V: TRBV19
size: -
D: -
length: 13
J: TRBJ2-7
CDR3: CASSIGQYYEQYF
DNA: TGTGCCAGTAGTATAGGACAGTATTACGAGCAGTACTTC

V: TRBV10-2
size: -
D: TRBD1
length: 14
J: TRBJ2-7
CDR3: CASSGTGGLNEQYF
DNA: TGCGCCAGCAGCGGGACAGGGGGCTTGAACGAGCAGTACTTC

V: TRBV18
size: -
D: TRBD1
length: 13
J: TRBJ2-7
CDR3: CASSRDRAYEQYF
DNA: TGTGCCAGCTCACGGGACAGGGCCTACGAGCAGTACTTC

V: TRBV6-5
size: -
D: -
length: 12
J: TRBJ2-7
CDR3: CASSPTRLEQYF
DNA: TGTGCCAGCAGCCCGACCCGACTAGAGCAGTACTTC

V: TRBV29-1
size: -
D: TRBD1
length: 14
J: TRBJ1-1
CDR3: CSVRQGAMNTEAFF
DNA: TGCAGCGTAAGACAGGGGGCGATGAACACTGAAGCTTTCTTT

V: TRBV18
size: -
D: -
length: 14
J: TRBJ2-5
CDR3: CASSPPTPGETQYF
DNA: TGTGCCAGCTCACCACCCACTCCAGGGGAGACCCAGTACTTC

V: TRBV7-3
size: once
D: TRBD1
length: 14
J: TRBJ1-1
CDR3: CASSSGQPNTEAFF
DNA: TGTGCCAGCAGCTCGGGACAGCCGAACACTGAAGCTTTCTTT

V: TRBV7-2
size: -
D: -
length: 14
J: TRBJ1-2
CDR3: CASSLEDGKYGYTF
DNA: TGTGCCAGCAGCTTAGAAGACGGGAAGTATGGCTACACCTTC

V: TRBV7-9
size: -
D: TRBD1
length: 14
J: TRBJ1-6
CDR3: CASSRGQGNSPLHF
DNA: TGTGCCAGCAGCCGGGGACAGGGGAATTCACCCCTCCACTTT

V: TRBV11-2
size: -
D: TRBD2
length: 16
J: TRBJ2-1
CDR3: CASRTLGTSGGNEQFF
DNA: TGTGCCAGCAGAACCCTTGGGACTAGCGGGGGTAATGAGCAGTTCTTC

V: TRBV7-3
size: -
D: TRBD2
length: 15
J: TRBJ2-3
CDR3: CASSTSGRASDTQYF
DNA: TGTGCCAGCAGCACCAGCGGGAGGGCCTCAGATACGCAGTATTTT

V: TRBV12-5
size: -
D: TRBD1
length: 13
J: TRBJ2-1
CDR3: CAGRQGARAEQFF
DNA: TGTGCTGGGAGACAGGGGGCGAGGGCGGAGCAGTTCTTC

V: TRBV6-4
size: -
D: -
length: 16
J: TRBJ2-1
CDR3: CASSDSRGTGAREQFF
DNA: TGTGCCAGCAGTGACTCGCGGGGGACGGGGGCGAGAGAGCAGTTCTTC

V: TRBV5-4
size: -
D: -
length: 15
J: TRBJ1-4
CDR3: CASSLGGASNEKLFF
DNA: TGTGCCAGCAGCTTGGGGGGAGCCTCTAATGAAAAACTGTTTTTT

V: TRBV28
size: -
D: TRBD2
length: 17
J: TRBJ2-7
CDR3: CASSPRLAGLLSDEQYF
DNA: TGTGCCAGCAGTCCCCGGCTAGCGGGCCTACTATCGGACGAGCAGTACTTC

V: TRBV7-2
size: -
D: TRBD2
length: 16
J: TRBJ2-2
CDR3: CASSLRLGAGAGELFF
DNA: TGTGCCAGCAGCTTAAGGCTCGGGGCGGGGGCCGGGGAGCTGTTTTTT

V: TRBV5-1
size: -
D: -
length: 11
J: TRBJ2-7
CDR3: CASGFGGEQYF
DNA: TGCGCCAGCGGTTTCGGGGGTGAGCAGTACTTC

V: TRBV5-7
size: -
D: -
length: 18
J: TRBJ1-6
CDR3: CASSLGAGRTSYNSPLHF
DNA: TGTGCCAGCAGCTTGGGGGCAGGGAGGACCTCCTATAATTCACCCCTCCACTTT

V: TRBV19
size: -
D: -
length: 16
J: TRBJ1-6
CDR3: CASSTLGESANSPLHF
DNA: TGTGCCAGTAGTACCCTAGGGGAATCGGCCAATTCACCCCTCCACTTT

V: TRBV28
size: -
D: TRBD2
length: 15
J: TRBJ2-1
CDR3: CASGERGGSYNEQFF
DNA: TGTGCCAGCGGGGAACGGGGGGGCTCCTACAATGAGCAGTTCTTC

V: TRBV6-1
size: -
D: -
length: 14
J: TRBJ1-4
CDR3: CASSGAGGGEKLFF
DNA: TGTGCCAGCAGTGGGGCGGGTGGTGGCGAAAAACTGTTTTTT

V: TRBV18
size: -
D: -
length: 15
J: TRBJ1-5
CDR3: CASSPRAGSQQPQHF
DNA: TGTGCCAGCTCACCACGGGCAGGGTCGCAACAGCCCCAGCATTTT

V: TRBV7-2
size: once
D: TRBD1
length: 15
J: TRBJ1-5
CDR3: CASSTIGQGSQPQHF
DNA: TGTGCCAGCAGCACGATCGGACAGGGGAGTCAGCCCCAGCATTTT

V: TRBV7-9
size: -
D: -
length: 13
J: TRBJ1-5
CDR3: CASSGTGDQPQHF
DNA: TGTGCCAGCAGCGGGACGGGGGATCAGCCCCAGCATTTT

V: TRBV6-4
size: -
D: -
length: 15
J: TRBJ2-1
CDR3: CASSDRAGIHNEQFF
DNA: TGTGCCAGCAGTGACCGGGCGGGGATCCACAATGAGCAGTTCTTC

V: TRBV5-1
size: -
D: TRBD1
length: 15
J: TRBJ1-2
CDR3: CASSGGQGQGYGYTF
DNA: TGCGCCAGCAGCGGGGGACAGGGACAGGGCTATGGCTACACCTTC

V: TRBV7-3
size: few
D: -
length: 17
J: TRBJ1-4
CDR3: CASSHRDPQGLNEKLFF
DNA: TGTGCCAGCAGCCACCGAGACCCCCAGGGACTTAATGAAAAACTGTTTTTT

V: TRBV19
size: -
D: -
length: 14
J: TRBJ2-7
CDR3: CASSIQGMSYEQYF
DNA: TGTGCCAGTAGTATACAGGGGATGTCCTACGAGCAGTACTTC

V: TRBV11-2
size: -
D: TRBD2
length: 15
J: TRBJ2-5
CDR3: CASSFGGGLQETQYF
DNA: TGTGCCAGCAGCTTCGGCGGGGGGCTTCAAGAGACCCAGTACTTC